Below are 26 T cell receptor beta chains sequenced from a single sample in a study of cytomegalovirus exposure and HLA in healthy donors (dated by TCRdb to 2015 to 2018). Libraries were prepared through the immunoSEQ multiplex PCR assay. For the multiplex PCR, a mixture combining 60 forward primers for TCR Vbeta segments and 13 reverse primers for TCR Jbeta segments was used. TCRdb took this table from immuneACCESS and kept in-frame rearrangements with V and J called. Such tables lack part of the clones; where checked against another copy, unresolved V genes explain under half of the gap, and the rest is unexplained. This sample gives approximately 150,000 clones in total; about 60% of them show up just once. The biggest ten clones account for roughly 7% of the sample. What was sequenced was PBMCs. These receptor sequences come from a woman aged 55 to 70 in good health and CMV-seropositive.

This chain links TRBV5-1 with TRBJ1-3, with D unclear. This CDR3 is built from 16 residues. Trimming cost V 0 bases and J 0 bases, with 10 bases left between them. The germline V gene has CDR1 SGHRS and CDR2 YFSETQ. The CDR3 loop reads CASSLEGLTSGNTIYF. CDR3 nucleotides: TGCGCCAGCAGCTTGGAAGGACTCACCTCTGGAAACACCATATATTTT. The full variable domain, rest sourced from reference TRBV5-1 and TRBJ1-3, is KAGVTQTPRYLIKTRGQQVTLSCSPISGHRSVSWYQQTPGQGLQFLFEYFSETQRNKGNFPGRFSGRQFSNSRSEMNVSTLELGDSALYLCASSLEGLTSGNTIYFGEGSWLTVV.

The rearrangement links TRBV6-5 to TRBJ1-4; D gene ambiguous. Germline CDR1 and CDR2: MNHEY and SVGAGI. Deletions cut 0 bases from V and 4 bases from J, with 12 bases between. The CDR3 spans 16 residues. Here the CDR3 reads CASSYSGQAFNEKLFF. The CDR3 bases are TGTGCCAGCAGTTACTCGGGTCAGGCCTTTAATGAAAAACTGTTTTTT.

In its sample, this clone was seen a few times. With a far larger clone one base away, a read error is the likely cause. This chain joins TRBV29-1 and TRBJ2-3, with TRBD2 matching 8 bases. CDR3 length equals 14 residues. Per the germline V gene, CDR1 is SQVTM and CDR2 is ANQGSEA. The CDR3 sequence: CSVALAGATDTEYF. The CDR3 region has the DNA TGCAGCGTTGCCCTAGCGGGTGCCACAGATACGGAGTATTTT.

This chain joins TRBV7-2 and TRBJ1-1, with D unresolved. Germline V gene lookup returns CDR1 SGHTA and CDR2 FQGNSA. V was clipped by 0 bases and J by 11 bases, with 19 bases between them. The CDR3 extends over 15 amino acids. CDR3 sequence (DNA): TGTGCCAGCAGCTTAGCGTCGCAGACCACGGGAGTCGCTTTCTTT. Translated, it gives CASSLASQTTGVAFF.

Points on this clone: The same CDR3 is also encoded by other DNA sequences in this sample. This rearrangement joins TRBV7-2 to TRBJ2-7; D remains ambiguous. Germline lookup yields CDR1 SGHTA and CDR2 FQGNSA. V was clipped by 5 bases and J by 3 bases, with 8 bases between them. This CDR3 comprises 12 residues. DNA for the CDR3: TGTGCCAGCAGCCCTCCGGGCTACGAGCAGTACTTC. It is translated as CASSPPGYEQYF. The whole variable domain, remainder taken from reference TRBV7-2 and TRBJ2-7, is GAGVSQSPSNKVTEKGKDVELRCDPISGHTALYWYRQSLGQGLEFLIYFQGNSAPDKSGLPSDRFSAERTGGSVSTLTIQRTQQEDSAVYLCASSPPGYEQYFGPGTRLTVT.

The genes are TRBV18 and TRBJ2-7; perhaps TRBD1 as D (5 bases). The CDR3 is made up of 16 amino acids. V lost 5 bases, J lost 0 bases, and 17 bases lay in between. Germline V CDR1 and CDR2: KGHSH, LQKENI. CDR3: CASSDSALGSSYEQYF. The DNA of the CDR3 is TGTGCCAGCTCAGACAGTGCGTTGGGTAGCTCCTACGAGCAGTACTTC.

The chain uses TRBV6-6 and TRBJ1-1; D possibly corresponds to TRBD1 (6 bases). V was shortened by 5 bases and J by 1 base, with 17 bases between the two germline ends. CDR3 length: 16 amino acids. In germline, CDR1 is MNHNY, CDR2 SVGAGI (reference sequence). The CDR3 protein is CASSNMAGAGNTEAFF. The CDR3 DNA follows: TGTGCCAGCAGTAACATGGCAGGGGCCGGGAACACTGAAGCTTTCTTT.

The DNA for the CDR3 is TGTGCCAGCGCGGCTAGCGGGTACCAAGAGACCCAGTACTTC. Protein: CASAASGYQETQYF. The chain couples TRBV9 to TRBJ2-5, with TRBD2 matching over 8 bases. Germline CDR1 SGDLS, CDR2 YYNGEE. The junction had 5 bases not matched to a gene; V was cut back by 7 bases and J by 0 bases. The CDR3 totals 14 residues.

This chain links TRBV4-3 with TRBJ2-7; maybe TRBD1 (5 bases). The length of the CDR3 is 15 residues. With 0 bases removed from V and 4 bases from J, the gap between germline ends came to 13 bases. The germline V gene encodes CDR1 LGHNA and CDR2 YSLEER. This chain's CDR3 is CASSQDRTGQYEQYF. As DNA, the CDR3 is TGCGCCAGCAGCCAAGATCGAACAGGCCAATACGAGCAGTACTTC.

This chain links TRBV6-6 with TRBJ1-4; maybe TRBD1 (6 bases). The germline CDR1 and CDR2 sequences are MNHNY and SVGAGI (reference sequence). V dropped 6 bases and J dropped 1 base, with 9 bases sitting between them. There are 14 residues in the CDR3. As DNA, the CDR3 is TGTGCCAGCAGCCGACAGGAAACTAATGAAAAACTGTTTTTT. It translates to CASSRQETNEKLFF.

The J gene is TRBJ2-7, the V gene TRBV7-2; no reliable D call. This CDR3 spans 13 amino acids. Per the germline V gene, CDR1 is SGHTA and CDR2 is FQGNSA. V shed 2 bases and J shed 0 bases, with 5 bases lying between them. DNA for the CDR3: TGTGCCAGCAGCTTAACTGCCTCCTACGAGCAGTACTTC. Amino acids: CASSLTASYEQYF.

V usage is TRBV7-8 and J usage is TRBJ2-7, with D possibly matching TRBD2 (6 bases). The CDR3 totals 12 residues. Trimming took 5 bases from V and 6 from J, leaving 11 bases between them. CDR1 SGHVS and CDR2 FQNEAQ come from the germline V gene. CDR3 region: CASSQGGSEQYF. CDR3 sequence (DNA): TGTGCCAGCAGCCAGGGAGGCTCCGAGCAGTACTTC.

The rearrangement links TRBV6-5 to TRBJ2-1; D possibly corresponds to TRBD1 (6 bases). CDR1 MNHEY and CDR2 SVGAGI come from the germline V gene. This CDR3 comprises 15 residues. V was cut by 2 bases and J by 0 bases, with 8 bases left in between. Here the CDR3 DNA reads TGTGCCAGCAGTTACGCGGACAGCTCCTACAATGAGCAGTTCTTC. Encoded protein: CASSYADSSYNEQFF.

The V and J genes are TRBV19 and TRBJ2-7; D is undetermined. Germline V gene sequence: CDR1 LNHDA, CDR2 SQIVND (reference sequence). The CDR3 spans 13 residues. The ends were cut back, 6 bases at V and 1 base at J, with 10 bases in the middle. CDR3 in DNA: TGTGCCAGTAGGTCAACCAGTTCCTACGAGCAGTACTTC. Translating it yields CASRSTSSYEQYF.

This clone was observed a few times. The genes are TRBV27 and TRBJ1-2; TRBD1 might be the D (6 bases). CDR1 is MNHEY, CDR2 SMNVEV, per germline (reference sequence). The CDR3 is 14 residues long. Trimming pared 1 base from V and 3 bases from J, leaving 9 bases between. The chain's CDR3 is CASSLFEGDYGYTF. In DNA, the CDR3 is TGTGCCAGCAGTTTATTTGAGGGGGACTATGGCTACACCTTC.

The genes are TRBV29-1 and TRBJ2-3; D is perhaps TRBD1 (5 bases). Germline V gene data show CDR1 as SQVTM and CDR2 as ANQGSEA. The CDR3 length is 14 residues. Trimming stripped 3 bases from V and 2 bases from J, with 12 bases between. CDR3 coding DNA: TGCAGCGTTGATTTCAGGGAACTCACAGATACGCAGTATTTT. Its translation is CSVDFRELTDTQYF.

V usage is TRBV7-3 and J usage is TRBJ1-1; the D is unclear. Trimming cost V 5 bases and J 1 base, with 11 bases left between them. The CDR3 covers 14 residues. Germline loops: CDR1 SGHTA, CDR2 FQGTGA. The CDR3 bases are TGTGCCAGCAGCCCTCGGGGAGGGAACACTGAAGCTTTCTTT. As protein: CASSPRGGNTEAFF.

V is TRBV5-8 and J is TRBJ1-5, with unresolved D. Looked up from germline, CDR1 is SGHTS and CDR2 is YDEGEE. Trimming shortened V by 5 bases and J by 0 bases, and 9 bases separated the two germline ends. This CDR3 comprises 14 residues. The chain's CDR3 is CASSLLISNQPQHF. CDR3 in DNA: TGTGCCAGCAGTCTTCTTATTAGCAATCAGCCCCAGCATTTT.

V usage is TRBV6-1 and J usage is TRBJ1-3; a weak D match, TRBD1 (6 bases). V was cut by 2 bases and J by 0 bases, with 11 bases left in between. Germline V gene lookup returns CDR1 MNHNS and CDR2 SASEGT. This CDR3 contains 16 residues. This CDR3 is CASSEYDRFSGNTIYF. CDR3 nucleotides: TGTGCCAGCAGTGAATACGACAGGTTCTCTGGAAACACCATATATTTT.

The chain has TRBV4-1 and TRBJ1-2, with 8 bases lining up with TRBD1. The CDR3 is 15 amino acids. The trim removed 2 bases at V and 3 bases at J, leaving 5 bases unmatched. The V gene's germline CDR1 is MGHRA and CDR2 YSYEKL. CDR3 loop: CASSQSNRGDYGYTF. The CDR3 DNA follows: TGCGCCAGCAGCCAAAGCAACAGGGGGGACTATGGCTACACCTTC.

This sequence joins TRBV5-4 and TRBJ2-4; D perhaps matches TRBD2 (5 bases). Germline V gene data show CDR1 as SGHNT and CDR2 as YYREEE (reference sequence). The CDR3 length is 14 residues. The V and J ends lost 1 base and 5 bases respectively, with 10 bases between them. The CDR3 region is CASSLKGVQNIQYF. The CDR3, as DNA: TGTGCCAGCAGCTTGAAGGGAGTTCAAAACATTCAGTACTTC.

The rearrangement uses TRBV4-3 and TRBJ2-7, with 10 bases that match TRBD2. V lost 1 base and J lost 5; bases outside the gene matches: 11. The germline V gene has CDR1 LGHNA and CDR2 YSLEER. The CDR3 runs 17 residues. The CDR3 region is CASSQADVAGGDDEQYF. DNA of the CDR3: TGCGCCAGCAGCCAAGCTGACGTAGCGGGAGGAGATGACGAGCAGTACTTC.

The chain combines TRBV9 with TRBJ2-1; the D is unclear. The V end lost 0 bases, the J end lost 5 bases, and 9 bases lay between the germline ends. In germline, CDR1 is SGDLS, CDR2 YYNGEE. This CDR3 comprises 14 residues. In DNA, the CDR3 is TGTGCCAGCAGCGTAGAAATCTCTGACAATGAGCAGTTCTTC. It codes for CASSVEISDNEQFF.

The gene calls are TRBV2 and TRBJ2-1; 9 nucleotides agree with TRBD2. Germline CDR1 reads SNHLY; CDR2 reads FYNNEI. The V and J ends lost 1 base and 4 bases, in that order; junction bases with no gene match: 2. This CDR3 is built from 15 residues. CDR3 loop: CASSEGTSAYNEQFF. The DNA of the CDR3 is TGTGCCAGCAGTGAAGGGACTAGCGCTTACAATGAGCAGTTCTTC.

The V gene is TRBV29-1, the J gene TRBJ2-1; 8 positions agree with TRBD2. The CDR3 has 14 amino acids. CDR1 and CDR2 from the germline V gene are SQVTM and ANQGSEA. The V gene end was trimmed by 1 base and the J gene end by 4 bases; junction bases not matched to a gene: 3. For the CDR3, the DNA is TGCAGCGTTGAAGGTCTAGCGGGTTACAATGAGCAGTTCTTC. Encoded protein: CSVEGLAGYNEQFF.

The V and J genes are TRBV19 and TRBJ1-2; D unclear. The CDR3 consists of 12 residues. The germline V gene encodes CDR1 LNHDA and CDR2 SQIVND (reference sequence). Trimming cost V 9 bases and J 2 bases, with 10 bases left between them. The CDR3 DNA is TGTGCCAGCATAGACATAAACTATGGCTACACCTTC. It specifies CASIDINYGYTF. Variable domain in full (rest from reference TRBV19 and TRBJ1-2): DGGITQSPKYLFRKEGQNVTLSCEQNLNHDAMYWYRQDPGQGLRLIYYSQIVNDFQKGDIAEGYSVSREKKESFPLTVTSAQKNPTAFYLCASIDINYGYTFGSGTRLTVV.